The rows below give T cell receptor beta chains drawn from one sample of a study of technical replicates of blood from a few donors. Sequencing used immunoSEQ multiplex PCR; TCRdb keeps in-frame clones, though not all of them. The sample records some 87,000 clones, nearly 95% being singletons. Sample: T cells isolated from PBMCs. Receptors originate from a human donor in good health. Each CDR3 is given with its conserved first and last residue. The D gene is left open where the match is weak. Expanded clones get a size class; other rows say once, few or many, or leave the size out.

clone_size | j_call | d_call | v_call | cdr3_aa | cdr3_nt
. | TRBJ2-7 | . | TRBV4-1 | CASSRSPVEEQYF | TGCGCCAGCAGCCGATCTCCGGTAGAAGAGCAGTACTTC
. | TRBJ2-5 | . | TRBV27 | CASSQGETQYF | TGTGCCAGCAGTCAGGGAGAGACCCAGTACTTC
. | TRBJ2-7 | TRBD1 | TRBV6-6 | CASSYPGQGLHEQYF | TGTGCCAGCAGTTACCCGGGACAGGGTTTACACGAGCAGTACTTC
. | TRBJ1-1 | TRBD1 | TRBV18 | CASIPQGDVTEAFF | TGTGCCAGCATCCCCCAGGGGGACGTTACTGAAGCTTTCTTT
. | TRBJ2-7 | TRBD1 | TRBV10-3 | CANRQGDEQYF | TGTGCCAACCGACAGGGGGACGAGCAGTACTTC
. | TRBJ2-7 | TRBD2 | TRBV6-5 | CASSYSGEGTYEQYF | TGTGCCAGCAGTTACTCGGGGGAGGGGACTTACGAGCAGTACTTC
. | TRBJ1-4 | . | TRBV29-1 | CSAQPRLGEKLFF | TGCAGCGCTCAGCCTCGACTTGGAGAAAAACTGTTTTTT
. | TRBJ2-1 | . | TRBV13 | CASSQGDFNNEQFF | TGTGCCAGCAGCCAAGGGGACTTTAACAATGAGCAGTTCTTC
. | TRBJ2-1 | . | TRBV9 | CASSVGYHNEQFF | TGTGCCAGCAGCGTAGGCTACCACAATGAGCAGTTCTTC
. | TRBJ1-1 | . | TRBV7-9 | CASSLGGTLNTEAFF | TGTGCCAGCAGCTTAGGGGGGACACTGAACACTGAAGCTTTCTTT
. | TRBJ1-1 | . | TRBV9 | CASSVAWSGEAFF | TGTGCCAGCAGCGTAGCTTGGTCAGGGGAAGCTTTCTTT
. | TRBJ2-5 | . | TRBV7-3 | CASSLNRVETQYF | TGTGCCAGCAGCTTAAACAGGGTAGAGACCCAGTACTTC
. | TRBJ2-1 | TRBD2 | TRBV7-8 | CASSASGFSYNEQFF | TGTGCCAGCAGCGCTAGCGGATTCTCCTACAATGAGCAGTTCTTC
. | TRBJ2-1 | . | TRBV5-4 | CASSLDSPNEQFF | TGTGCCAGCAGCTTGGACAGCCCCAATGAGCAGTTCTTC
. | TRBJ2-1 | TRBD2 | TRBV28 | CASRSSGSSYNEQFF | TGTGCCAGCAGGTCTAGCGGATCTTCCTACAATGAGCAGTTCTTC
. | TRBJ2-7 | . | TRBV10-3 | CAISELGSLYYEQYF | TGTGCCATCAGTGAGTTGGGCAGTCTTTACTACGAGCAGTACTTC
once | TRBJ2-1 | TRBD2 | TRBV4-1 | CASSQEREKNNEQFF | TGCGCCAGCAGCCAAGAGCGGGAGAAAAACAATGAGCAGTTCTTC
. | TRBJ1-4 | TRBD1 | TRBV19 | CASKETGLGKLFF | TGTGCCAGTAAAGAGACAGGGCTGGGAAAACTGTTTTTT
. | TRBJ2-3 | TRBD1 | TRBV5-1 | CASSYRQGSTDTQYF | TGCGCCAGCAGTTACAGACAGGGTAGTACAGATACGCAGTATTTT
. | TRBJ2-1 | TRBD2 | TRBV11-3 | CASSLGVWIAGDTSYNEQFF | TGTGCCAGCAGCTTAGGGGTGTGGATAGCGGGAGATACCTCCTACAATGAGCAGTTCTTC
. | TRBJ1-3 | . | TRBV9 | CASSATGGNTIYF | TGTGCCAGCAGCGCCACAGGGGGAAACACCATATATTTT
few | TRBJ1-3 | . | TRBV30 | CAWGHSGNTIYF | TGTGCCTGGGGACACTCTGGAAACACCATATATTTT
. | TRBJ1-5 | . | TRBV30 | CAWSVEGNQPQHF | TGTGCCTGGAGTGTAGAGGGTAATCAGCCCCAGCATTTT
. | TRBJ2-3 | . | TRBV20-1 | CSAIRADTQYF | TGCAGTGCTATCAGGGCAGATACGCAGTATTTT
. | TRBJ2-2 | . | TRBV5-4 | CASNPGHPTGELFF | TGTGCCAGCAATCCGGGACACCCGACCGGGGAGCTGTTTTTT
. | TRBJ2-1 | TRBD1 | TRBV7-6 | CASSATGGSYNEQFF | TGTGCCAGCAGCGCGACAGGGGGCTCCTACAATGAGCAGTTCTTC
. | TRBJ2-3 | TRBD2 | TRBV2 | CASSVSGMGTDTQYF | TGTGCCAGCAGTGTTAGCGGGATGGGGACAGATACGCAGTATTTT
. | TRBJ2-3 | TRBD2 | TRBV9 | CASSSERRELPTDTQYF | TGTGCCAGCAGCTCCGAACGGCGGGAGCTTCCCACAGATACGCAGTATTTT
. | TRBJ2-1 | TRBD2 | TRBV2 | CASSRTSPGEQFF | TGTGCCAGCAGCCGGACTAGCCCGGGTGAGCAGTTCTTC
. | TRBJ2-1 | . | TRBV5-1 | CASSLSSVYNEQFF | TGCGCCAGCAGCCTGTCTAGCGTCTACAATGAGCAGTTCTTC
. | TRBJ1-2 | TRBD1 | TRBV27 | CASSLSGGYNYGYTF | TGTGCCAGCAGTTTATCAGGGGGCTATAACTATGGCTACACCTTC
. | TRBJ1-1 | TRBD1 | TRBV6-4 | CASSEGQGARRAFF | TGTGCCAGCAGTGAAGGACAGGGGGCAAGAAGAGCTTTCTTT
. | TRBJ2-7 | . | TRBV6-6 | CASSYSSAPYGLNF | TGTGCCAGCAGTTACTCCAGCGCTCCCTACGGTCTGAACTTC
. | TRBJ1-2 | . | TRBV5-6 | CASRATGKDGYTF | TGTGCCAGCAGGGCCACAGGGAAGGATGGCTACACCTTC
. | TRBJ2-3 | . | TRBV4-1 | CASSQDRLLYTTDTQYF | TGCGCCAGCAGCCAAGATCGACTCCTATATACCACAGATACGCAGTATTTT
. | TRBJ2-1 | . | TRBV18 | CASSRGSDLNEQFF | TGTGCCAGCTCTCGAGGGAGTGACTTGAATGAGCAGTTCTTC
few | TRBJ1-5 | . | TRBV6-6 | CASSYYPGQTQHF | TGTGCCAGCAGTTACTACCCGGGACAAACTCAGCATTTT